The 11 T cell receptor beta chains listed next were all sequenced from one sample in a study of cytomegalovirus exposure and HLA in healthy donors. With 60 Vbeta and 13 Jbeta primers, the PCR was carried out. Data came from immunoSEQ multiplex PCR; TCRdb stores just in-frame clones and leaves some out. Recorded for this sample: roughly 80,000 clones. The sequenced sample was PBMCs. The receptors derive from a man in his fifties or sixties in good health and CMV-seronegative.

This chain links TRBV7-6 with TRBJ2-7; D is ambiguous. The germline V gene has CDR1 SGHVS and CDR2 FNYEAQ. CDR3 size: 15 residues. V lost 1 base and J 0 bases, leaving 10 bases between the germline ends. The CDR3 sequence is CASSLVTESSYEQYF. The CDR3 DNA reads TGTGCCAGCAGCTTAGTAACAGAGAGCTCCTACGAGCAGTACTTC.

V gene TRBV29-1 combines with J gene TRBJ2-3; D not certain. Germline V gene lookup returns CDR1 SQVTM and CDR2 ANQGSEA. Trimming removed 1 base at V and 0 bases at J, with 8 bases between. The CDR3 runs to 14 residues. CDR3 amino acids: CSVEGQSSTDTQYF. The DNA of the CDR3 is TGCAGCGTTGAAGGGCAGTCTAGCACAGATACGCAGTATTTT.

The V call is TRBV6-1, the J call TRBJ2-3; 8 positions agree with TRBD1. Germline V lookup: CDR1 MNHNS, CDR2 SASEGT. The CDR3 length is 13 residues. V shed 7 bases and J 4 bases; nucleotides not matched to a gene: 4. CDR3 protein: CASTKQGADTQYF. Written as DNA, the CDR3 is TGTGCCAGCACCAAACAGGGGGCAGATACGCAGTATTTT.

The CDR3 DNA reads TGCGCCAGCAGCCGGGGGCGGGGGGATAGCACAGATACGCAGTATTTT. Its protein is CASSRGRGDSTDTQYF. J is TRBJ2-3 and V is TRBV5-1, with 8 positions matching TRBD2. The ends lost 4 bases at V and 0 bases at J; junction bases unmatched: 7. The CDR3 spans 16 residues. Looked up from germline, CDR1 is SGHRS and CDR2 is YFSETQ.

The rearrangement links TRBV11-3 to TRBJ2-5; 7 bases fit TRBD1. The V segment lost 1 base and the J segment 2 bases; nucleotides outside the gene matches: 1. This CDR3 region has 14 residues. The germline V gene encodes CDR1 SGHNT and CDR2 YENEEA. The CDR3 nucleotides read TGTGCCAGCAGCTTAGGGGACAGACAAGAGACCCAGTACTTC. It yields the protein CASSLGDRQETQYF.

As DNA, the CDR3 is TGTGCTTCCGAACCAGACAGCTGGGGTGAAGCTTTCTTT. Translating it yields CASEPDSWGEAFF. The V and J genes are TRBV2 and TRBJ1-1, with D possibly being TRBD1 (5 bases). CDR1 and CDR2 from the germline V gene are SNHLY and FYNNEI. CDR3 size: 13 residues.

The chain is built from TRBV7-2 and TRBJ2-1, with 9 bases matching TRBD1. Germline V gene data show CDR1 as SGHTA and CDR2 as FQGNSA. V was clipped by 5 bases and J by 3 bases; unmatched bases: 5. The CDR3 is made up of 15 amino acids. This CDR3 is CASSIQGADYNEQFF. In DNA, the CDR3 is TGTGCCAGCAGCATACAGGGGGCGGACTACAATGAGCAGTTCTTC.

This sequence joins TRBV7-3 and TRBJ2-5; D remains unclear. The CDR3 length is 13 residues. V shed 0 bases and J shed 0 bases, with 2 bases lying between them. Germline CDR1 and CDR2: SGHTA and FQGTGA. CDR3 region: CASSLTNQETQYF. The CDR3 DNA is TGTGCCAGCAGCTTAACCAACCAAGAGACCCAGTACTTC. The whole variable domain, filled in from reference TRBV7-3 and TRBJ2-5, reads GAGVSQTPSNKVTEKGKYVELRCDPISGHTALYWYRQSLGQGPEFLIYFQGTGAADDSGLPNDRFFAVRPEGSVSTLKIQRTERGDSAVYLCASSLTNQETQYFGPGTRLLVL.

The chain joins TRBV28 to TRBJ2-7, with 8 bases lining up with TRBD1. Germline V lookup: CDR1 MDHEN, CDR2 SYDVKM. This CDR3 has 15 residues. The ends lost 4 bases at V and 5 bases at J; junction bases unmatched: 10. The CDR3 DNA sequence: TGTGCCAGCAGTTCCCCGGACAGGGTTGACCACGAGCAGTACTTC. Translation: CASSSPDRVDHEQYF. Full variable domain (rest looked up from reference TRBV28 and TRBJ2-7): DVKVTQSSRYLVKRTGEKVFLECVQDMDHENMFWYRQDPGLGLRLIYFSYDVKMKEKGDIPEGYSVSREKKERFSLILESASTNQTSMYLCASSSPDRVDHEQYFGPGTRLTVT.

The rearrangement joins TRBV5-4 to TRBJ2-7; the match to TRBD2 covers 8 bases. Germline trimming cut 4 bases from V and 1 base from J; bases unmatched to any gene: 4. The CDR3 covers 14 residues. The germline V gene has CDR1 SGHNT and CDR2 YYREEE (reference sequence). This CDR3 is CASSREGGSYEQYF. CDR3 sequence (DNA): TGTGCCAGCAGCCGGGAGGGGGGGTCCTACGAGCAGTACTTC.

The chain recombines TRBV28 with TRBJ1-1; no firm D call. Trimming took 8 bases from V and 4 from J, leaving 11 bases between them. Per germline, CDR1 MDHEN and CDR2 SYDVKM. This CDR3 spans 12 amino acids. The CDR3 DNA follows: TGTGCCAGCCAACCGCGGGTCACTGAAGCTTTCTTT. This encodes CASQPRVTEAFF.